This entry features one T cell receptor (beta chain) sequence. This sample was taken from a study of control samples from healthy donors and cancer patients. The CDR3 spans 15 residues. Looked up from germline, CDR1 is SGHTS and CDR2 is YDEGEE. Trimming cost V 4 bases and J 6 bases, with 17 bases left between them. Some clones are missing from TCRdb's copy, which holds only in-frame ones; the method was immunoSEQ multiplex PCR. The top ten clones hold less than 25% of a sample with about 50,000 clones, about 93% of them seen once. The chain recombines TRBV5-8 with TRBJ1-5, with TRBD1 as a possible D gene (5 bases). Sequencing was carried out using PBMCs. This sequence originates from a woman aged 45-59 years with head and neck cancer. In DNA form, the CDR3 reads TGTGCCAGCAGCCTAGGGACTTTTCCGGGTCAGCCCCAGCATTTT. Translated: CASSLGTFPGQPQHF. The whole variable domain, remainder taken from reference TRBV5-8 and TRBJ1-5, is EAGVTQSPTHLIKTRGQQATLRCSPISGHTSVYWYQQALGLGLQFLLWYDEGEERNRGNFPPRFSGRQFPNYSSELNVNALELEDSALYLCASSLGTFPGQPQHFGDGTRLSIL.